The rows below give T cell receptor beta chains drawn from one sample of a study of cytomegalovirus exposure and HLA in healthy donors. The method was immunoSEQ multiplex PCR; TCRdb's version includes in-frame clones alone and lacks a portion of them. The data contain some 110,000 clones, under 80% of them singletons. The sample consisted of PBMCs. These receptors were taken from a woman in her 50s in good health and CMV-seropositive. CDR3s include the opening cysteine and the closing phenylalanine or tryptophan. D genes are given only for firm matches. Only part of the rows carry a size: once, few, many, or a class if the clone is expanded.

D	size	J	V	CDR3	DNA
-	-	TRBJ1-2	TRBV7-9	CASSLVHYRGGYTF	TGTGCCAGCAGCTTAGTTCACTACCGAGGAGGCTACACCTTC
-	-	TRBJ1-1	TRBV9	CASSVGFRVNTEAFF	TGTGCCAGCAGCGTAGGTTTTAGAGTGAACACTGAAGCTTTCTTT
-	-	TRBJ2-5	TRBV4-2	CASSQDRGLVGETQYF	TGTGCCAGCAGCCAAGATCGAGGTTTAGTAGGAGAGACCCAGTACTTC
-	once	TRBJ2-5	TRBV28	CASSLVAGFNQETQYF	TGTGCCAGCAGTTTAGTAGCAGGGTTTAACCAAGAGACCCAGTACTTC
TRBD2	few	TRBJ2-1	TRBV7-3	CASSSTAGGLRNEQFF	TGTGCCAGCAGCTCTACAGCGGGGGGGCTAAGGAATGAGCAGTTCTTC
-	few	TRBJ1-3	TRBV7-3	CASSPDSSSGNTIYF	TGTGCCAGCAGCCCCGACAGTTCCTCTGGAAACACCATATATTTT
-	-	TRBJ2-2	TRBV4-3	CASSQRDSHGELFF	TGCGCCAGCAGCCAACGCGACAGCCACGGGGAGCTGTTTTTT
-	-	TRBJ1-1	TRBV6-1	CASSEGGGNTEAFF	TGTGCCAGCAGTGAAGGGGGGGGGAACACTGAAGCTTTCTTT
TRBD1	-	TRBJ1-3	TRBV7-2	CASSLSTGAGNTIYF	TGTGCCAGCAGCTTATCGACAGGGGCTGGAAACACCATATATTTT
TRBD1	-	TRBJ2-7	TRBV5-6	CASSSAGTGLYEQYF	TGTGCCAGCAGCTCCGCCGGGACAGGGCTCTACGAGCAGTACTTC
TRBD1	-	TRBJ2-3	TRBV5-1	CASTRTGFTDTQYF	TGCGCCAGCACCCGGACAGGGTTCACAGATACGCAGTATTTT
TRBD1	-	TRBJ1-1	TRBV7-2	CASSSGQVLTEAFF	TGTGCCAGCAGCTCGGGACAGGTGCTCACTGAAGCTTTCTTT
-	-	TRBJ1-1	TRBV28	CASTPWGGGTEAFF	TGTGCCAGCACTCCTTGGGGGGGAGGAACTGAAGCTTTCTTT
TRBD1	once	TRBJ2-5	TRBV7-3	CASSLLDRGLGTQYF	TGTGCCAGCAGCTTACTGGACAGGGGGCTGGGGACCCAGTACTTC